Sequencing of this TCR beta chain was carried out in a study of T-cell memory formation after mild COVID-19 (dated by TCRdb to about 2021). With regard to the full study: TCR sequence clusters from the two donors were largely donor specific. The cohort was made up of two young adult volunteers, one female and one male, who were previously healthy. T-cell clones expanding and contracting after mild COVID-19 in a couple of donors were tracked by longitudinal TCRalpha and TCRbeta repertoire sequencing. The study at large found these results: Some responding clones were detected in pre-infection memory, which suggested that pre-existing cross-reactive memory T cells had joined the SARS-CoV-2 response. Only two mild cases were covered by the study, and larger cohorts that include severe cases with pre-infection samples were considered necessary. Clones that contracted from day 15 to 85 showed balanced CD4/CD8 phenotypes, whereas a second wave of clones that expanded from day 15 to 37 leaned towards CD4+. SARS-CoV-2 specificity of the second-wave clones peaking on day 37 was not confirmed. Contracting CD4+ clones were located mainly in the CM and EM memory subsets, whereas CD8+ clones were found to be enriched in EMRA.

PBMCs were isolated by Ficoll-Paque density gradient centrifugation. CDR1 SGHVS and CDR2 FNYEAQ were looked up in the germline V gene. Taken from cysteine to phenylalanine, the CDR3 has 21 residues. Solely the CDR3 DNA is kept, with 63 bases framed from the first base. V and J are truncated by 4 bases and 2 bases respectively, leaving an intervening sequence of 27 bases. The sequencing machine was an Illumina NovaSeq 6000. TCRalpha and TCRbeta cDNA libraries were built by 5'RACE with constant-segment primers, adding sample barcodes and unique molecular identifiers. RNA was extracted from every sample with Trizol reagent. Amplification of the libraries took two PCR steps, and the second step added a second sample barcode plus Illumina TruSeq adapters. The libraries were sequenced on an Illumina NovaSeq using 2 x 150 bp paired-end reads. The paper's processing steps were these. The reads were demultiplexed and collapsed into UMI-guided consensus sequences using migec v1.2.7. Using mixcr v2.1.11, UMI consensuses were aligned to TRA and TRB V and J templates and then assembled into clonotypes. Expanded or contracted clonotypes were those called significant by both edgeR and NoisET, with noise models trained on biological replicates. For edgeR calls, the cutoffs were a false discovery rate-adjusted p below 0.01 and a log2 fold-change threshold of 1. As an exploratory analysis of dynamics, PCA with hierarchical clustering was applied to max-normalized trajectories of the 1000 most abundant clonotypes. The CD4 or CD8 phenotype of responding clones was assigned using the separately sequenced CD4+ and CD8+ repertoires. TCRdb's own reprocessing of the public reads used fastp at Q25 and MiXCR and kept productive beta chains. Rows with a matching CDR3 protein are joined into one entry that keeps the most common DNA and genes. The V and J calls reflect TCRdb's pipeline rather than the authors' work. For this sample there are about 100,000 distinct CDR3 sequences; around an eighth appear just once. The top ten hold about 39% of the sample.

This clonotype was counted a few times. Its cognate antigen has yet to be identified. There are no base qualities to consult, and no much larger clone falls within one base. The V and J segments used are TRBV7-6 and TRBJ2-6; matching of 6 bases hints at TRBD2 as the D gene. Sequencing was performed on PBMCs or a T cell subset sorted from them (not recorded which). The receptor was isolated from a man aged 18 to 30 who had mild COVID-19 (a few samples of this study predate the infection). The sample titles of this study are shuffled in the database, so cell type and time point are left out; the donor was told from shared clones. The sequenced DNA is TGTGCCAGCAGCTGCCCCGAGGGACCCCGGGACTGTCACGCTGGGGCCAACGTCCTGACTTTC. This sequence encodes CASSCPEGPRDCHAGANVLTF.